Detailed here is one T cell receptor beta chain. The antigen remains unidentified. The entry originates in a study of cytomegalovirus exposure and HLA in healthy donors. Whole-study results and caveats: For presence/absence analyses, sequencing depth was assumed to be roughly uniform across donors. V- and J-gene trimming in TCR beta was tied to a missense DCLRE1C variant by an analysis performed later. Likely technical artifact: a cluster of highly shared sequence variants.

The PCR ran on 60 Vbeta and 13 Jbeta primers. Measured with immunoSEQ multiplex PCR; TCRdb has only the in-frame clones, and not every one. The sample contains roughly 120,000 clones, nearly 75% of which appear only once. The CDR3 extends over 13 amino acids. The V and J ends lost 5 bases and 8 bases respectively, with 16 bases between them. Per germline, CDR1 SGHNT and CDR2 YYREEE (reference sequence). The sample comprised PBMCs. The gene calls are TRBV5-4 and TRBJ1-1; tentatively, D is TRBD1 (5 bases). The sequence was collected from a man aged 25 to 45 in good health and CMV-seropositive. The CDR3 sequence: CASSSDSHREAFF. The CDR3 DNA is TGTGCCAGCAGTTCTGACAGTCACCGAGAAGCTTTCTTT.